The entry below gives a single T cell receptor beta chain sequence along with its context. What it recognizes is unknown. The sample originates from a study of PD-1 blockade in classical Hodgkin lymphoma. Broader study findings: It was among complete responders that baseline diversity resembled that of newly diagnosed patients.

V lost 5 bases, J lost 6 bases, and 11 bases lay in between. The CDR3 sequence is 12 residues long. From germline, CDR1 is SGHVS and CDR2 FQNEAQ. Each patient experienced a relapse that followed autologous stem cell transplantation, and brentuximab vedotin exposure varied. Data came from immunoSEQ multiplex PCR; TCRdb stores just in-frame clones and leaves some out. The data contain approximately 99,000 clones, more than 80% of them singletons. This specimen consisted of peripheral blood mononuclear cells (PBMCs), obtained before the second cycle of nivolumab. The V call is TRBV7-8, the J call TRBJ2-7, with D unresolved. The TCR originated in a human donor with classical Hodgkin lymphoma. DNA of the CDR3: TGTGCCAGCAGCAAACACGGCAGCGAGCAGTACTTC. Translating it yields CASSKHGSEQYF.